This T cell receptor beta chain is from a study of CD8 T cells in Susac syndrome. TEMRA cells were FACS-enriched, with CD8+ and CD4+ T cells isolated negatively. Random hexamers were used to reverse transcribe an amount of about 0.45 to 1 ug RNA. TCRdb fed the immunoSEQ multiplex PCR reads into MiXCR, producing one record per CDR3 protein. The sample lists some 190,000 distinct CDR3 sequences; 94% were seen once. Study findings and constraints: Clonal expansion was not observed in the Susac syndrome CD4+ T cell repertoires.

Per germline, CDR1 SGHDT and CDR2 YYEEEE. V was pared by 2 bases and J by 7 bases, with 16 bases between. This CDR3 is 15 amino acids long. With respect to this clonotype: No antigen is known for it.

The chain joins TRBV5-6 to TRBJ2-1, with D unclear. The material sequenced was CD4+ T cells from PBMCs. The receptor was isolated from a human donor with Susac syndrome. The CDR3 is CASSLGQEISNEQFF. The CDR3 nucleotides are TGTGCCAGCAGCTTAGGCCAGGAAATTTCGAATGAGCAGTTCTTC.